This TCR beta chain was identified in a study of shared T cell receptors in the human thymus. The CDR3 contains 14 residues. Germline loops: CDR1 SGHDT, CDR2 YYEEEE. Trimming removed 4 bases at V and 5 bases at J, with 13 bases between. TCRdb keeps only in-frame clones here, not all; method: immunoSEQ multiplex PCR. Among hundreds of thousands of clones listed, more than 75% were seen once. The sample was also reused in another study, on human thymus T cells. That publication notes: Apparent bias marked the V and J gene usage of thymic and blood repertoires.

The sequence was obtained from a boy under three years old with a congenital heart defect. The chain recombines TRBV5-6 with TRBJ2-1; maybe TRBD1 (6 bases). The sample comprised thymocytes. The CDR3 region is CASSIGQSNNEQFF. CDR3 in DNA: TGTGCCAGCAGCATCGGACAGTCCAACAATGAGCAGTTCTTC.